This entry lists 31 T cell receptor beta chains sequenced from one sample in a study of blood T cell repertoires in COVID-19. Sequenced by immunoSEQ multiplex PCR; TCRdb stores in-frame clones only, minus some. The table has roughly 60,000 clones, almost 85% seen once. The source material was peripheral blood. These receptors were obtained from a human donor in a cohort sampled during active COVID-19.

The chain joins TRBV9 to TRBJ2-1, with 7 bases lining up with TRBD1. The germline gives CDR1 SGDLS, CDR2 YYNGEE. V lost 4 bases, J lost 4 bases, and 8 bases stayed unmatched. This CDR3 has 15 amino acids. DNA of the CDR3: TGTGCCAGCAGCTTTACGACAGGGACGTACAATGAGCAGTTCTTC. Its protein product is CASSFTTGTYNEQFF.

V gene TRBV27 combines with J gene TRBJ1-5, with TRBD1 identical over 9 bases. Germline values: CDR1 MNHEY, CDR2 SMNVEV (reference sequence). J gave up 2 bases and V 5 bases, and 4 bases lay outside the gene matches. The CDR3 is 15 residues long. The CDR3 region has the DNA TGTGCCAGCAGTCCAGGGACAGGGCGCAATCAGCCCCAGCATTTT. It codes for CASSPGTGRNQPQHF.

The rearrangement joins TRBV3-1 (or the pseudogene TRBV3-2) to TRBJ1-1; 7 bases are shared with TRBD1. CDR3 length equals 14 residues. Germline V gene sequence: CDR1 LGHDT, CDR2 YNNKEL (reference sequence). V dropped 2 bases and J dropped 9; count of bases not matched to a gene: 9. CDR3 sequence (DNA): TGTGCCAGCAGCCAACGAGGAGGGACAGTCAAAGCTTTCTTT. As protein: CASSQRGGTVKAFF.

This clone is termed medium-sized. The chain uses TRBV12-3 or TRBV12-4 and TRBJ2-5; TRBD2 matches at 12 bases. Trimming at V came to 1 base and at J to 12 bases, leaving 3 bases not matched to a gene. CDR3 length equals 13 residues. CDR3 loop: CASSLGTSGDKYF. CDR3 nucleotide sequence: TGTGCCAGCAGTTTAGGGACTAGCGGGGATAAGTACTTC.

The chain is built from TRBV5-1 and TRBJ1-5, with 9 bases identical to TRBD1. Germline V gene lookup returns CDR1 SGHRS and CDR2 YFSETQ. CDR3 length equals 15 residues. V gave up 4 bases and J gave up 0 bases; unmatched junction bases: 2. In DNA form, the CDR3 reads TGCGCCAGCAGCAGGACAGGGGATAGCAATCAGCCCCAGCATTTT. Protein: CASSRTGDSNQPQHF.

The rearrangement joins TRBV3-1 (or the pseudogene TRBV3-2) to TRBJ1-3; 10 bases line up with TRBD1. Germline values: CDR1 LGHDT, CDR2 YNNKEL (reference sequence). This CDR3 has 15 amino acids. V gave up 2 bases and J gave up 9 bases; unmatched junction bases: 7. This CDR3 reads CASSQSDRGRGTIYF. The CDR3 DNA is TGTGCCAGCAGCCAATCCGACAGGGGGCGAGGCACCATATATTTT.

The chain joins TRBV11-2 to TRBJ2-1; 7 nucleotides align to TRBD1. Germline CDR1 reads SGHAT; CDR2 reads FQNNGV. Trimming at V came to 2 bases and at J to 10 bases, leaving 2 bases not matched to a gene. This CDR3 comprises 12 residues. CDR3 amino acids: CASSLLGGEQFF. The CDR3 bases are TGTGCCAGCAGCTTATTAGGGGGCGAGCAGTTCTTC.

The chain combines TRBV10-3 with TRBJ2-7; D is uncertain. V lost 7 bases to trimming and J lost 0 bases, with 10 bases between them. The CDR3 has 13 residues. CDR1 ENHRY and CDR2 SYGVKD come from the germline V gene. The CDR3 loop reads CAINQDASYEQYF. The CDR3 DNA is TGTGCCATCAACCAGGATGCCTCCTACGAGCAGTACTTC.

CDR3 nucleotides: TGTGCCAGCAGCTCTCCTAGCGGGGGACAAGAGACCCAGTACTTC. Translating gives CASSSPSGGQETQYF. The chain is built from TRBV5-6 and TRBJ2-5; 10 bases align to TRBD2. Losses at the gene ends were 3 bases for V and 2 bases for J; bases not matched to a gene: 4. Germline values: CDR1 SGHDT, CDR2 YYEEEE. CDR3 length: 15 residues. The full variable domain, with the rest looked up from reference TRBV5-6 and TRBJ2-5, is DAGVTQSPTHLIKTRGQQVTLRCSPKSGHDTVSWYQQALGQGPQFIFQYYEEEERQRGNFPDRFSGHQFPNYSSELNVNALLLGDSALYLCASSSPSGGQETQYFGPGTRLLVL.

The J gene is TRBJ2-5, the V gene TRBV12-3 or TRBV12-4; D is ambiguous. The CDR3 sequence is 13 residues long. Trimming took 1 base from V and 1 from J, leaving 4 bases between them. Here the CDR3 reads CASSLVAQETQYF. For the CDR3, the DNA is TGTGCCAGCAGTTTAGTGGCCCAAGAGACCCAGTACTTC.

A single count supports this clone. The V call is TRBV6-1, the J call TRBJ1-4; D possibly corresponds to TRBD1 (6 bases). The CDR3 has 15 residues. V was cut by 0 bases and J by 6 bases, with 11 bases left in between. Germline-derived CDR1 and CDR2 are MNHNS and SASEGT. CDR3 coding DNA: TGTGCCAGCAGTGAAGCGGGGGCATTTGATGAAAAACTGTTTTTT. The encoded protein is CASSEAGAFDEKLFF.

This chain links TRBV7-2 with TRBJ1-2; TRBD1 agrees at 7 bases. There are 14 residues in the CDR3. From germline, CDR1 is SGHTA and CDR2 FQGNSA. Trimming cost V 6 bases and J 3 bases; bases outside gene matches: 7. The CDR3 spells CASRDNRGDYGYTF. As DNA, the CDR3 is TGTGCCAGCAGAGACAACAGGGGTGACTATGGCTACACCTTC.

The V call is TRBV3-1 (or the pseudogene TRBV3-2), the J call TRBJ1-1; TRBD1 is a possible D gene (6 bases). The CDR3 runs 14 residues. V was pared by 3 bases and J by 6 bases, with 14 bases between. The germline CDR1 and CDR2 sequences are LGHDT and YNNKEL (reference sequence). CDR3 residues: CASSHRGEGAEAFF. The DNA of the CDR3 is TGTGCCAGCAGCCATCGAGGTGAGGGGGCTGAAGCTTTCTTT.

CDR3 bases: TGTGCCAGCAGTCCGGCCGGGACAGGGTTTAGGCCCCAGCATTTT. This encodes CASSPAGTGFRPQHF. The chain joins TRBV5-6 to TRBJ1-5; TRBD1 aligns across 9 bases. Per germline, CDR1 SGHDT and CDR2 YYEEEE. With V trimmed by 5 bases and J by 9 bases, 12 bases remained unmatched. This CDR3 has 15 residues.

This chain joins TRBV2 and TRBJ2-5, with 9 bases matching TRBD2. The CDR3 contains 12 residues. Losses at the gene ends were 6 bases for V and 5 bases for J; bases not matched to a gene: 1. Germline-derived CDR1 and CDR2 are SNHLY and FYNNEI. DNA for the CDR3: TGTGCCAGCAGGACTAGCGGCGAGACCCAGTACTTC. Encoded protein: CASRTSGETQYF.

The rearrangement uses TRBV12-3 or TRBV12-4 and TRBJ2-7, with 9 bases matching TRBD1. The CDR3 loop spans 13 amino acids. V was clipped by 6 bases and J by 6 bases; unmatched bases: 6. CDR3 residues: CASSPGQGSEQYF. The CDR3 DNA reads as TGTGCCAGCAGCCCGGGACAGGGCTCCGAGCAGTACTTC.

This clone was observed once. The genes are TRBV7-2 and TRBJ1-3; possible D gene TRBD1, 5 bases. This CDR3 has 16 residues. V was shortened by 5 bases and J by 0 bases, with 14 bases between the two germline ends. Germline lookup yields CDR1 SGHTA and CDR2 FQGNSA. Here the CDR3 DNA reads TGTGCCAGCAGCAAAGGGACTGTCGGCTCTGGAAACACCATATATTTT. It specifies CASSKGTVGSGNTIYF.

The genes are TRBV6-6 and TRBJ2-5; D is possibly TRBD2 (5 bases). Trimming took 6 bases from V and 4 from J, leaving 18 bases between them. In germline, CDR1 is MNHNY, CDR2 SVGAGI (reference sequence). The length of the CDR3 is 15 residues. The CDR3 loop is CASSPRVPSGETQYF. The CDR3 DNA reads TGTGCCAGCAGCCCGAGGGTACCTAGTGGAGAGACCCAGTACTTC.

Concerning this clone: Other DNA variants within this sample encode the same CDR3. V gene TRBV11-1 combines with J gene TRBJ1-6; 7 bases agree with TRBD1. CDR1 and CDR2 (germline): SGHAT, FQDESV (reference sequence). This CDR3 contains 14 residues. Trimming cost V 5 bases and J 5 bases; bases outside gene matches: 3. The DNA for the CDR3 is TGTGCCAGCAGCCGGACAGGAAATAATTCACCCCTCCACTTT. It translates to CASSRTGNNSPLHF.

The chain carries TRBV18 and TRBJ2-7; tentatively, D is TRBD1 (6 bases). Germline CDR1 and CDR2: KGHSH and LQKENI. This CDR3 spans 14 amino acids. Trimming removed 6 bases from V and 6 bases from J, with 18 bases in between. The CDR3 spells CASSSDQKGVEQYF. The DNA of the CDR3 is TGTGCCAGCTCTTCAGACCAAAAGGGGGTCGAGCAGTACTTC.

This chain uses TRBV11-3 with TRBJ1-2; D perhaps matches TRBD1 (5 bases). Germline lookup yields CDR1 SGHNT and CDR2 YENEEA. The CDR3 runs 13 residues. V lost 6 bases and J lost 8, with 16 bases in between. The CDR3 sequence: CASSRGGGSGYTF. CDR3 DNA sequence: TGTGCCAGCAGTCGTGGGGGGGGAAGCGGCTACACCTTC.

V is TRBV9 and J is TRBJ1-1, with D possibly TRBD1 on 6 matching bases. The CDR3 loop spans 15 amino acids. Between the trimmed V and J ends, which lost 0 bases and 4 bases, there was a span of 13 bases. CDR1 is SGDLS, CDR2 YYNGEE, per germline. The CDR3 nucleotides read TGTGCCAGCAGCGTAGGAGGGGGGGCGGCCACTGAAGCTTTCTTT. This translates into CASSVGGGAATEAFF.

The J gene is TRBJ1-2, the V gene TRBV28; D gene uncertain. The CDR3 contains 12 residues. CDR1 is MDHEN and CDR2 is SYDVKM in the germline V gene. The V gene lost 2 bases and the J gene lost 5 bases, with 6 bases spanning the gap. The CDR3 DNA sequence: TGTGCCAGCAGTTTACGAGCATATGGCTACACCTTC. This translates into CASSLRAYGYTF.

J is TRBJ1-5 and V is TRBV24-1; 7 bases line up with TRBD1. This CDR3 contains 15 residues. CDR1 is KGHDR and CDR2 is SFDVKD in the germline V gene. Unmatched junction bases numbered 3, after V lost 3 bases and J lost 2 bases. The CDR3 sequence is CATSDQDRGNQPQHF. CDR3 nucleotide sequence: TGTGCCACCAGTGATCAAGACAGGGGCAATCAGCCCCAGCATTTT.

The table lists this clone with a count of one. The chain uses TRBV5-5 and TRBJ1-2; no firm D call. Germline V lookup: CDR1 SGHKS, CDR2 YYEKEE (reference sequence). The CDR3 sequence is 12 residues long. V lost 5 bases and J 7 bases, leaving 12 bases between the germline ends. CDR3 residues: CASSTRDFGYTF. The CDR3 coding sequence is TGTGCCAGCAGTACTCGGGATTTTGGCTACACCTTC.

The rearrangement uses TRBV7-2 and TRBJ1-1; 7 positions agree with TRBD1. This CDR3 contains 14 residues. The germline CDR1 and CDR2 sequences are SGHTA and FQGNSA. The J segment lost 4 bases and the V segment lost 5 bases, leaving 7 bases of the junction unmatched. In DNA form, the CDR3 reads TGTGCCAGCAGCGAAGACAGGGTAGTCACTGAAGCTTTCTTT. Its translation is CASSEDRVVTEAFF.

This clone was seen repeatedly, ten times or more. This chain connects TRBV5-1 to TRBJ1-1, with D maybe TRBD1 (5 bases). The germline V gene encodes CDR1 SGHRS and CDR2 YFSETQ. The V end was cut by 1 base, the J end by 4 bases, with 11 bases between. The CDR3 runs 14 residues. This chain's CDR3 is CASSLRRGGTEAFF. The CDR3 nucleotides are TGCGCCAGCAGCTTGCGTAGGGGCGGCACTGAAGCTTTCTTT.

The gene calls are TRBV12-5 and TRBJ1-4; tentative D call: TRBD1 (5 bases). Germline lookup yields CDR1 LGHNT and CDR2 FRNRAP. V gave up 1 base and J gave up 8 bases, with 8 bases separating them. This CDR3 contains 13 residues. The CDR3 DNA reads TGTGCTAGTGGTTTGGGGACACAAGAAAAACTGTTTTTT. Protein product: CASGLGTQEKLFF.

The chain links TRBV6-5 to TRBJ2-1; no reliable D call. Germline lookup yields CDR1 MNHEY and CDR2 SVGAGI. This CDR3 comprises 16 residues. Trimming took off 2 bases at V and 1 base at J, with 12 bases between the two ends. CDR3 region: CASSYLRRGSYNEQFF. CDR3 in DNA: TGTGCCAGCAGTTACCTTCGACGAGGATCCTACAATGAGCAGTTCTTC.

The V and J genes are TRBV2 and TRBJ2-6; D not certain. Between the trimmed V and J ends, which lost 8 bases and 2 bases, there was a span of 13 bases. CDR1 and CDR2 from the germline V gene are SNHLY and FYNNEI. The CDR3 consists of 15 residues. The CDR3 sequence is CASATRKAGANVLTF. In nucleotides, the CDR3 is TGTGCCAGCGCCACCAGGAAGGCTGGGGCCAACGTCCTGACTTTC.

This clone showed up just once. The gene calls are TRBV25-1 and TRBJ2-5; the match to TRBD2 covers 9 bases. V lost 6 bases and J lost 1; bases outside the gene matches: 6. The CDR3 is made up of 15 amino acids. Germline V gene data show CDR1 as MGHDK and CDR2 as SYGVNS. In DNA, the CDR3 is TGTGCCAGCAGGTATAGCGGGGGACCCCAAGAGACCCAGTACTTC. It is translated as CASRYSGGPQETQYF.